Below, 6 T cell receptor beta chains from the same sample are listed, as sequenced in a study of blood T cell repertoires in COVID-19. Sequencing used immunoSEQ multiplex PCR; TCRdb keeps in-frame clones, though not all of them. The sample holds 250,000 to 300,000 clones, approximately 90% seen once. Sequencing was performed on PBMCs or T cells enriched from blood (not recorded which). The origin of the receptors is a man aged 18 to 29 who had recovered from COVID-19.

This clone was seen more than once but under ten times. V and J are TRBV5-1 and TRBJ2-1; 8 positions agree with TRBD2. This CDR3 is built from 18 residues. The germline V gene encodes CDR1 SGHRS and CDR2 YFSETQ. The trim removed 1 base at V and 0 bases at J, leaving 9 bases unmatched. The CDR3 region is CASSLLASGRSSYNEQFF. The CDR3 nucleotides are TGCGCCAGCAGCTTGCTCGCTAGCGGGCGAAGCTCCTACAATGAGCAGTTCTTC.

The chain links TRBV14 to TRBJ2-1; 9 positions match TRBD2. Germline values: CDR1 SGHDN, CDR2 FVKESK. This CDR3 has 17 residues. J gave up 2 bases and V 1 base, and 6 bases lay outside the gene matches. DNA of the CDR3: TGTGCCAGCAGCCAAGTCCCAGCGGGGGGTGCCTACAATGAGCAGTTCTTC. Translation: CASSQVPAGGAYNEQFF.

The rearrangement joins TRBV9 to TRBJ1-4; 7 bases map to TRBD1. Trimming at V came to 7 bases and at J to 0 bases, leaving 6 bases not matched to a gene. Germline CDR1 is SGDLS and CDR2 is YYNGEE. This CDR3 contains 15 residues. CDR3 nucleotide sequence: TGTGCCAGCGGACAGGCTTCCTCAACTAATGAAAAACTGTTTTTT. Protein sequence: CASGQASSTNEKLFF.

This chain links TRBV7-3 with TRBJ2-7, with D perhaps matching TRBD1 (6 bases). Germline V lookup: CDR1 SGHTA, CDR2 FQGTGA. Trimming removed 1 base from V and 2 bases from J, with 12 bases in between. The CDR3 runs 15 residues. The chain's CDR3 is CASSLIGDRTYEQYF. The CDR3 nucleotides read TGTGCCAGCAGCTTAATAGGCGACAGGACCTACGAGCAGTACTTC.

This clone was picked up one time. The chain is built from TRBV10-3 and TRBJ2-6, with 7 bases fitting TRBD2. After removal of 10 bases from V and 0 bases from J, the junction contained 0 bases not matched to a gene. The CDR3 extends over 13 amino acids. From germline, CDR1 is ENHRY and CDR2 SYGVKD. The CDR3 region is CATGGSGANVLTF. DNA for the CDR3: TGTGCCACGGGGGGCTCTGGGGCCAACGTCCTGACTTTC.

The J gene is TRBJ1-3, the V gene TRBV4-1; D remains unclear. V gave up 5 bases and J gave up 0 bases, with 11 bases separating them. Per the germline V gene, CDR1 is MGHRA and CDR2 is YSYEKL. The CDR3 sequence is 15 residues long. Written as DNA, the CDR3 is TGCGCCAGCAGCGGGCAGTATAGCTCTGGAAACACCATATATTTT. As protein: CASSGQYSSGNTIYF.